The sequence of this T cell receptor beta chain was determined in a study of low-dose radiotherapy and immunotherapy resistance in tumors. This CDR3 region has 14 residues. Germline CDR1 is MNHEY and CDR2 is SVGAGI. Trimming cost V 0 bases and J 2 bases, with 7 bases left between them. TRAV- and TRBV-specific primers, spanning alpha and beta chains, primed first-strand cDNA. Amplification, which lasted roughly 22 PCR cycles, used a constant-region primer and V-primer adapter to amplify TCRs. Amplification (by in vitro transcription) was performed on isolated mRNA. MiXCR, applied by TCRdb to the reads, yields one record per CDR3 protein. The sample records roughly 60,000 distinct CDR3 sequences, around 25% being singletons. As to time point: before trial treatment. Administered to the donors were nivolumab, ipilimumab, aspirin, low-dose cyclophosphamide and low-dose radiotherapy.

This TCR was sampled from a male donor with prostate cancer. V is TRBV6-5 and J is TRBJ2-5; D ambiguous. This specimen consisted of PBMCs, obtained before treatment. The DNA for the CDR3 is TGTGCCAGCAGTTACTCGAGCCCTCAAGAGACCCAGTACTTC. Translation: CASSYSSPQETQYF.